The rows below give T cell receptor beta chains drawn from one sample of a study of molecular identifiers for immune sequencing clone quantification. From the PCR reads, TCRdb called clonotypes with MiXCR, one entry per CDR3 protein. The repertoire holds around 480,000 distinct CDR3 sequences, with about a fifth as singletons. The sample consisted of naive CD8+ T cells from blood, with Jurkat cell RNA spiked in. The receptor set was obtained from a human donor in good health. Some libraries in this study had Jurkat cell RNA spiked in. Each CDR3 is given with its conserved first and last residue. A D gene is named only where the DNA matches it firmly. Rows may omit the clone size; those that give it use once, few, many or a size class.

clone_size j_call d_call v_call cdr3_nt cdr3_aa
many TRBJ2-5 - TRBV5-1 TGCGCCAGCAGCGACACTTTGGAAGAGACCCAGTACTTC CASSDTLEETQYF
- TRBJ2-5 TRBD1 TRBV7-2 TGTGCCTGCAGCTTAGGAGTTGGACAGGGCCCTTCATTTCTGGAGACCCAGTACTTC CACSLGVGQGPSFLETQYF
- TRBJ2-5 - TRBV24-1 TGTGCCACCAGCGGGGTCGGTGCAGAGCCCCAAGAGACCCAGTACTTC CATSGVGAEPQETQYF
many TRBJ2-3 - TRBV5-6 TGTGCCAGCAGCTTCCCACGGACTAGCACAGATACGCAGTATTTT CASSFPRTSTDTQYF
few TRBJ2-3 TRBD2 TRBV4-2 TGTGCCAGCAGCCAGGGCGGGAGGGCAGATACGCAGTATTTT CASSQGGRADTQYF
many TRBJ1-5 TRBD1 TRBV6-1 TGTGCCAGCAGTAAGAACAGGGGGGATCAGCCCCAGCATTTT CASSKNRGDQPQHF
many TRBJ2-7 TRBD2 TRBV4-2 TGTGCCAGCAGCCAAGGGATAGCGGGAGAACCTGTTCACTTC CASSQGIAGEPVHF
many TRBJ2-6 TRBD1 TRBV14 TGTGCCAGCAGCCAAGGGGGACAGAACTCTGGGGCCAACGTCCTGACTTTC CASSQGGQNSGANVLTF
- TRBJ2-2 - TRBV7-9 TGTGCCAGCAGCACCGACTGGCTCGGGGACACCGGGGAGCTGTTTTTT CASSTDWLGDTGELFF
many TRBJ2-5 TRBD2 TRBV29-1 TGCAGCGTTGAGCTAGCGGTTTTATCCGAGACCCAGTACTTC CSVELAVLSETQYF
many TRBJ2-4 - TRBV7-2 TGTGCCAGCAGCTCCTTCCGAGCCAAAAACATTCAGTACTTC CASSSFRAKNIQYF
- TRBJ2-3 - TRBV18 TGTGCCAGCTCACCACGGCCACTAGCCCCTACAGATACGCAGTATTTT CASSPRPLAPTDTQYF
many TRBJ1-4 - TRBV7-9 TGTGCCAGCAGCTTAGGCAGGAACGAAAAACTGTTTTTT CASSLGRNEKLFF
- TRBJ2-6 - TRBV6-1 TGTGCCAGCAGTGTATCCGAAAACTCTGGGGCCAACGTCCTGACTTTC CASSVSENSGANVLTF
- TRBJ2-7 - TRBV5-6 TGTGCCAGCAGAGCTCTGGGACCAACCTACGAGCAGTACTTC CASRALGPTYEQYF
once TRBJ1-4 - TRBV11-2 TGTGCCAGCAGCTTAAATTCGTGGGATAACAATGGAAAACTGTTTTTT CASSLNSWDNNGKLFF
many TRBJ2-7 - TRBV6-5 TGTGCCAGCAGTTACTCCGGGATTTACGAGCAGTACTTC CASSYSGIYEQYF
- TRBJ2-7 - TRBV3-1 TGTGCCAGCAGCCCTCGTTACGGCTACGAGCAGTGCTTC CASSPRYGYEQCF
many TRBJ2-7 - TRBV5-1 TGCGCCAGCAGCTTCTTCTCGGGGAGTGCCTACGAGCAGTACTTC CASSFFSGSAYEQYF
few TRBJ2-1 - TRBV7-9 TGTGCCAGCAGCTCTAGGGAGAACAATGAGCAGTTCTTC CASSSRENNEQFF
few TRBJ2-2 - TRBV2 TGTGCCAGCAGTCCTTTAGGAGACAAGAACACCGGGGAGCTGTTTTTT CASSPLGDKNTGELFF
- TRBJ2-1 TRBD2 TRBV10-3 TGTGCCATCAGGGATCTTGCGGGAGGGCCAGGATACAATGAGCAGTTCTTC CAIRDLAGGPGYNEQFF